Described below is a single T cell receptor (beta chain) sequence and its context. This sample is part of a study of blood T cell repertoires in COVID-19. Study-wide background: In each case, the material was cDNA or gDNA derived from T cells, B-cell-depleted T cells, or PBMCs.

In the source study's methods: Estimation of nucleated cell counts was performed using reference gene primer amplification. The protocol was immunoSEQ multiplex PCR, while the TCRdb copy is restricted to in-frame clones and leaves out a portion. V, J and clone size were drawn from that table, and D and trimming were deduced from the DNA. Here the sample spans about 59,000 clones, roughly 78% being singletons. Sample: peripheral blood. This sequence was found in a man in his sixties with acute or convalescent COVID-19.

The CDR3 coding sequence is TGCGCCAGCAGCTTCCGATTAGCGCATTCCTACGAGCAGTACTTC. Translated: CASSFRLAHSYEQYF. The rearrangement joins TRBV5-1 to TRBJ2-7; maybe TRBD2 (5 bases). V was trimmed by 2 bases and J by 1 base, leaving 13 bases between them. In germline, CDR1 is SGHRS, CDR2 YFSETQ. This CDR3 has 15 residues.